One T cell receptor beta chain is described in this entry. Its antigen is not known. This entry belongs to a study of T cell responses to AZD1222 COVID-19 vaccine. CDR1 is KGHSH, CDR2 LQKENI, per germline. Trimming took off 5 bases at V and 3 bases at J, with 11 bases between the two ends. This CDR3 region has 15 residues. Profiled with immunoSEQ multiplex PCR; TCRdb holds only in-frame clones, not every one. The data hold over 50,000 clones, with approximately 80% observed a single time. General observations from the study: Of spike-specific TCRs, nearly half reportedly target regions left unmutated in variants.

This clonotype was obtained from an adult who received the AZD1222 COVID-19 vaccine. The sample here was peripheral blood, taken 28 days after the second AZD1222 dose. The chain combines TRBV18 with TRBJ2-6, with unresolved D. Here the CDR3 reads CASSAAWDGANVLTF. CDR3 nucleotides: TGTGCCAGCTCAGCGGCCTGGGATGGGGCCAACGTCCTGACTTTC.